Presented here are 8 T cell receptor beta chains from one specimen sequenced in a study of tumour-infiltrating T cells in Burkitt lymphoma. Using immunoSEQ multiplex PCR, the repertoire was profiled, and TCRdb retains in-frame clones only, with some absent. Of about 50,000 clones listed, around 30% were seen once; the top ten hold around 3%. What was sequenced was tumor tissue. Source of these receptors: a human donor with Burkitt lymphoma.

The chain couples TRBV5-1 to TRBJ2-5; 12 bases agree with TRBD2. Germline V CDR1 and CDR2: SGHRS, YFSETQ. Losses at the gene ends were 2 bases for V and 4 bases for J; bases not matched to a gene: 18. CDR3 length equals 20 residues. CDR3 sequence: CASSLDYGDSTSGGGETQYF. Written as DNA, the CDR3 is TGCGCCAGCAGCTTAGACTACGGGGATTCGACTAGCGGGGGAGGAGAGACCCAGTACTTC.

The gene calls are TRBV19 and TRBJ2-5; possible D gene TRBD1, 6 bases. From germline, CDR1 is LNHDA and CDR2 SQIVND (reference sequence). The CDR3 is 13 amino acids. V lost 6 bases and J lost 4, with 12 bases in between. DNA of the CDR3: TGTGCCAGTAGCGCAGGGGTTTTAGAGACCCAGTACTTC. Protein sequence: CASSAGVLETQYF.

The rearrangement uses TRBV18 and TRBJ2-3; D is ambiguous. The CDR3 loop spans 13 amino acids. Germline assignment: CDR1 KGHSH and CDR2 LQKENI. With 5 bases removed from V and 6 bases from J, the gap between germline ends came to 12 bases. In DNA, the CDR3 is TGTGCCAGCTCATCCAGTCTAAGGGATACGCAGTATTTT. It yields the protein CASSSSLRDTQYF.

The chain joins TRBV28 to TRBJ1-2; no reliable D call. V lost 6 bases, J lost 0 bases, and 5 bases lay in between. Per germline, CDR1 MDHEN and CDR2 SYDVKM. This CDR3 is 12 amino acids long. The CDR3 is CASSPSNYGYTF. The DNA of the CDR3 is TGTGCCAGCAGCCCGTCTAACTATGGCTACACCTTC.

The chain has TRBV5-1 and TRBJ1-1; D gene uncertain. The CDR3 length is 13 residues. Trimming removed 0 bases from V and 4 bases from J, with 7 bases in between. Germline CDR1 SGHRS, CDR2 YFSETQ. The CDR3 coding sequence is TGCGCCAGCAGCTTGGATTTGGTCACTGAAGCTTTCTTT. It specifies CASSLDLVTEAFF.

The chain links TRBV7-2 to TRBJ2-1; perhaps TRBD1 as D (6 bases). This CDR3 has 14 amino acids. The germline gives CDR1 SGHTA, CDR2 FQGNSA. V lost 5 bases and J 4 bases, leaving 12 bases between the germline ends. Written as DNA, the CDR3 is TGTGCCAGCAGCCAGGGGCCCTCTTACAATGAGCAGTTCTTC. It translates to CASSQGPSYNEQFF.

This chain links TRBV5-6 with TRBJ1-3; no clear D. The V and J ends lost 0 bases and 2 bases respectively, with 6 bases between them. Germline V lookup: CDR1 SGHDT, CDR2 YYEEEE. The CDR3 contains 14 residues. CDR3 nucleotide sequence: TGTGCCAGCAGCTTGGGGAATGCTGGAAACACCATATATTTT. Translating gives CASSLGNAGNTIYF. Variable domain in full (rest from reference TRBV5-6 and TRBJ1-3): DAGVTQSPTHLIKTRGQQVTLRCSPKSGHDTVSWYQQALGQGPQFIFQYYEEEERQRGNFPDRFSGHQFPNYSSELNVNALLLGDSALYLCASSLGNAGNTIYFGEGSWLTVV.

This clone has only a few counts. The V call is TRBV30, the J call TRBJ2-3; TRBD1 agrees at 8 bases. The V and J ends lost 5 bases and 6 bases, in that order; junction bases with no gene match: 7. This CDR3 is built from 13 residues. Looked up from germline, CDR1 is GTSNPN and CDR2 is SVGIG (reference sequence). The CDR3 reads CAWAGQASDTQYF. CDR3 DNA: TGTGCCTGGGCGGGACAGGCGTCGGATACGCAGTATTTT. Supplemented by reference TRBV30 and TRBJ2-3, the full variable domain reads SQTIHQWPATLVQPVGSPLSLECTVEGTSNPNLYWYRQAAGRGLQLLFYSVGIGQISSEVPQNLSASRPQDRQFILSSKKLLLSDSGFYLCAWAGQASDTQYFGPGTRLTVL.